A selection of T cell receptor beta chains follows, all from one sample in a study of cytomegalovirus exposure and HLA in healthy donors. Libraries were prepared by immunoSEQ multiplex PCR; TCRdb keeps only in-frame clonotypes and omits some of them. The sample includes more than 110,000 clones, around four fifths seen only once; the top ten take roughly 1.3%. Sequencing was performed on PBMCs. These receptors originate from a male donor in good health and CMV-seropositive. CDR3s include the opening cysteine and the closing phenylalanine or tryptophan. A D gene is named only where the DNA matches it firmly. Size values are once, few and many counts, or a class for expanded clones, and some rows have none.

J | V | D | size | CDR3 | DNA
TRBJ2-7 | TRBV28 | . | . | CASSLGTRNYEQYF | TGTGCCAGCAGTTTAGGTACTAGGAACTACGAGCAGTACTTC
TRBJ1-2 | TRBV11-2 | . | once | CASSSVTLLRGYGYTF | TGTGCCAGCAGCTCCGTGACTCTCCTGCGAGGGTATGGCTACACCTTC
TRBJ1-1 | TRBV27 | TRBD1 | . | CASSLSGTANTEAFF | TGTGCCAGCAGTTTATCGGGGACAGCGAACACTGAAGCTTTCTTT
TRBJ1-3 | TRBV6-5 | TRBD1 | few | CASRRRDRGHTIYF | TGTGCCAGCAGACGCCGGGACAGGGGCCACACCATATATTTT
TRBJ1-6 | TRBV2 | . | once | CASKNIPTEANSPLHF | TGTGCCAGCAAAAATATACCGACGGAAGCGAATTCACCCCTCCACTTT
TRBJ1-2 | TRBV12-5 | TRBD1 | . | CASGLDSGGYGYTF | TGTGCTAGTGGTTTGGACTCAGGGGGGTATGGCTACACCTTC
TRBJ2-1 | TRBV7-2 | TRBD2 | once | CASSRSTSGSYNEQFF | TGTGCCAGCAGCCGCTCGACTAGCGGGAGTTACAATGAGCAGTTCTTC
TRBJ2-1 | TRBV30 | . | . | CAGAPRGVYNEQFF | TGTGCCGGAGCCCCCAGGGGGGTCTACAATGAGCAGTTCTTC
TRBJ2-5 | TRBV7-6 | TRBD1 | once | CASSLRQGWETQYF | TGTGCCAGCAGCCTACGACAGGGTTGGGAGACCCAGTACTTC
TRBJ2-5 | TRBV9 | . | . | CASSAYTHNEETQYF | TGTGCCAGCAGCGCGTACACACATAATGAAGAGACCCAGTACTTC
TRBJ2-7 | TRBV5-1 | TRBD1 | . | CASTWDGTGGYEQYF | TGCGCCAGCACCTGGGACGGGACAGGGGGCTACGAGCAGTACTTC
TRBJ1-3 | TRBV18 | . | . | CASSHGQSSGNTIYF | TGTGCCAGCTCCCACGGACAGAGCTCTGGAAACACCATATATTTT
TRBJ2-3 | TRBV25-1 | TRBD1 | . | CASTESGGRGPETQYF | TGTGCCAGCACCGAATCAGGGGGCAGGGGGCCAGAGACGCAGTATTTT
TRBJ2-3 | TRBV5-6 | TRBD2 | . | CASSAPRLAGGRATDTQYF | TGTGCCAGCAGCGCCCCCCGACTAGCGGGAGGTAGGGCCACAGATACGCAGTATTTT
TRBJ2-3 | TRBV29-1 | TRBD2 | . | CSVEIDLGLAGITDTQYF | TGCAGCGTTGAAATCGATTTGGGGCTAGCGGGGATCACAGATACGCAGTATTTT
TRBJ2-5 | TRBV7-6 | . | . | CASSFPPQGETQYF | TGTGCCAGCAGCTTCCCCCCACAGGGCGAGACCCAGTACTTC
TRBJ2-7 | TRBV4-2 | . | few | CASSQAGSYEQYF | TGTGCCAGCAGCCAAGCCGGGTCCTACGAGCAGTACTTC
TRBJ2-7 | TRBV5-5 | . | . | CASSSDSGITKSYEQYF | TGTGCCAGCAGCTCGGATTCGGGGATTACCAAGTCCTACGAGCAGTACTTC
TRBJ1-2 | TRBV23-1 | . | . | CASSQYGGARGGYTF | TGCGCCAGCAGTCAATATGGCGGGGCACGCGGTGGCTACACCTTC
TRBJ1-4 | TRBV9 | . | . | CASSEGLQGRQAPNEKLFF | TGTGCCAGCAGCGAGGGGCTACAAGGTAGACAGGCTCCTAATGAAAAACTGTTTTTT
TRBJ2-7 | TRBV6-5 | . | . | CASSYSGLGISYEQYF | TGTGCCAGCAGTTACTCGGGGCTAGGGATCTCCTACGAGCAGTACTTC
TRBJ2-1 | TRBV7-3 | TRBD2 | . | CASSKGLAYNEQFF | TGTGCCAGCAGCAAGGGACTAGCCTACAATGAGCAGTTCTTC
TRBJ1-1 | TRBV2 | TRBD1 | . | CASSEALPGTGYGAFF | TGTGCCAGCAGTGAAGCGCTTCCTGGGACAGGTTATGGAGCTTTCTTT
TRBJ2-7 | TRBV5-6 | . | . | CASSLLGNEQYF | TGTGCCAGCAGCTTGTTGGGCAACGAGCAGTACTTC
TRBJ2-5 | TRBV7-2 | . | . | CASSFQTVGETQYF | TGTGCCAGCAGCTTCCAGACAGTGGGGGAGACCCAGTACTTC
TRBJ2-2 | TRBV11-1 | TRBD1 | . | CASSPGQGPNTGELFF | TGTGCCAGCAGCCCTGGACAGGGGCCGAACACCGGGGAGCTGTTTTTT
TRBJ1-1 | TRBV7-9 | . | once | CASSLMRDTEAFF | TGTGCCAGCAGCTTAATGAGGGACACTGAAGCTTTCTTT
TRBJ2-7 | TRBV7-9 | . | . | CASSGGGSSKSYEQYF | TGTGCCAGCAGCGGGGGGGGCTCATCCAAAAGCTACGAGCAGTACTTC
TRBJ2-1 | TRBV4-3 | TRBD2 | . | CASSQGPGLAGEDEQFF | TGCGCCAGCAGCCAAGGGCCGGGACTAGCGGGAGAGGATGAGCAGTTCTTC
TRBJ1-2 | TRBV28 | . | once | CASSLALALDYGYTF | TGTGCCAGCAGTTTGGCCCTCGCATTGGACTATGGCTACACCTTC
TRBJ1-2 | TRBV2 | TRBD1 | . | CASSEEAGQGGNGYTF | TGTGCCAGCAGCGAAGAAGCCGGACAGGGAGGTAATGGCTACACCTTC
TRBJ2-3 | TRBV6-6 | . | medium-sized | CASRDSPHTDTQYF | TGTGCCAGCAGGGACAGTCCCCACACAGATACGCAGTATTTT
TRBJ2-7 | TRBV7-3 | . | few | CASSFGPLPYEQYF | TGTGCCAGCAGCTTTGGCCCTCTCCCCTACGAGCAGTACTTC
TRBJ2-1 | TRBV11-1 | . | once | CASSWSEDLNNEQFF | TGTGCCAGCAGCTGGAGCGAGGACTTGAACAATGAGCAGTTCTTC
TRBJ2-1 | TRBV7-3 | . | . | CASSPNLGMSYNEQFF | TGTGCCAGCAGCCCTAACCTCGGGATGTCCTACAATGAGCAGTTCTTC
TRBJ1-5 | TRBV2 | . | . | CASSEGQQNQPQHF | TGTGCCAGCAGTGAAGGACAGCAAAATCAGCCCCAGCATTTT
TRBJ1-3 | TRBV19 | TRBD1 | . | CASRPGGGNTIYF | TGTGCCAGCAGACCAGGGGGCGGAAACACCATATATTTT
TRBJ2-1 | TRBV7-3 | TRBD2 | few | CASSLGGRFNEQFF | TGTGCCAGCAGCTTAGGCGGGAGATTTAATGAGCAGTTCTTC
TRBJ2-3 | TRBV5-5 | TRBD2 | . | CASSRELAGGRDTQYF | TGTGCCAGCAGCCGCGAACTAGCGGGAGGGAGGGATACGCAGTATTTT
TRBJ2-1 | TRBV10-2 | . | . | CASSLVNEQFF | TGCGCCAGCAGTCTCGTCAATGAGCAGTTCTTC
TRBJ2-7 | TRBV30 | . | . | CAWSQPWDFAEQYF | TGTGCCTGGAGCCAACCATGGGACTTCGCAGAGCAGTACTTC
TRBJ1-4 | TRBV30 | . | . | CAWSDFPLDEKLFF | TGTGCCTGGTCGGACTTCCCCTTAGATGAAAAACTGTTTTTT
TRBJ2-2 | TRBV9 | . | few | CASSARTGSTTGELFF | TGTGCCAGCAGCGCCCGGACTGGAAGCACGACCGGGGAGCTGTTTTTT
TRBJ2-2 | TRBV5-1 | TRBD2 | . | CASSPRSGTSGANTGELFF | TGCGCCAGCAGTCCGAGGTCTGGGACTAGCGGAGCGAACACCGGGGAGCTGTTTTTT
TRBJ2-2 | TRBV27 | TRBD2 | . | CASSFTGGPTGELFF | TGTGCCAGCAGTTTTACGGGAGGGCCCACCGGGGAGCTGTTTTTT
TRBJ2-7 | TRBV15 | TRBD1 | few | CATSDRTGNEQYF | TGTGCCACCAGCGACCGGACAGGCAACGAGCAGTACTTC
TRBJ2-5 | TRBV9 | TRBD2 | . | CASSDSAGVRETQYF | TGTGCCAGCAGCGATTCAGCGGGAGTAAGAGAGACCCAGTACTTC
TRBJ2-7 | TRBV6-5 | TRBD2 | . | CATQPTSGTVYEQYF | TGTGCCACCCAACCGACTAGCGGGACAGTCTACGAGCAGTACTTC
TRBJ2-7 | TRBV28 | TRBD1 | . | CASRLDRGTYEQYF | TGTGCCAGCAGATTAGACAGGGGCACCTACGAGCAGTACTTC